The next 27 T cell receptor beta chains were all read from a single sample in a study of OX40 agonist ivuxolimab in advanced cancers. The assay was immunoSEQ multiplex PCR, and TCRdb's table has in-frame clones only and misses some. The repertoire holds around 19,000 clones, with around 70% as singletons. Sequencing was performed on CD4+ or CD8+ T cells sorted from blood, taken in a trial of the OX40 agonist ivuxolimab. These receptors were taken from an adult with an advanced solid tumor such as melanoma, head and neck, liver or kidney cancer.

The genes are TRBV4-3 and TRBJ1-6; 8 bases agree with TRBD1. There are 15 residues in the CDR3. In germline, CDR1 is LGHNA, CDR2 YSLEER. With V trimmed by 5 bases and J by 5 bases, 5 bases remained unmatched. CDR3 nucleotides: TGCGCCAGCAGCAAACTACAGGGGGATAATTCACCCCTCCACTTT. This sequence encodes CASSKLQGDNSPLHF.

J is TRBJ2-3 and V is TRBV19, with TRBD2 matching over 9 bases. V shed 7 bases and J 1 base; nucleotides not matched to a gene: 3. CDR1 and CDR2 (germline): LNHDA, SQIVND (reference sequence). CDR3 length: 14 amino acids. The CDR3 nucleotides read TGTGCCAGTACTAGCGGGGAGGGCACAGATACGCAGTATTTT. Protein product: CASTSGEGTDTQYF.

The rearrangement links TRBV10-2 to TRBJ1-2; D possibly corresponds to TRBD1 (6 bases). The CDR3 length is 14 residues. Trimming stripped 3 bases from V and 3 bases from J, with 11 bases between. CDR1 is WSHSY and CDR2 is SAAADI in the germline V gene. The CDR3 region is CASSEAGGDYGYTF. The CDR3 DNA is TGCGCCAGCAGTGAAGCTGGGGGCGACTATGGCTACACCTTC.

The rearrangement joins TRBV4-1 to TRBJ1-5; D is undetermined. V gave up 4 bases and J gave up 6 bases, with 19 bases separating them. Germline CDR1 and CDR2: MGHRA and YSYEKL. The CDR3 runs 16 residues. The CDR3 here is CASSRSMGQQTQPQHF. The CDR3 DNA reads TGCGCCAGCAGCCGGAGTATGGGCCAACAGACTCAGCCCCAGCATTTT.

V usage is TRBV4-3 and J usage is TRBJ2-7; D may be TRBD1 or TRBD2 (6 bases each). The CDR3 sequence is 15 residues long. Germline lookup yields CDR1 LGHNA and CDR2 YSLEER. V dropped 0 bases and J dropped 3 bases, with 12 bases sitting between them. The CDR3 is CASSQDSGGFYEQYF. The CDR3, as DNA: TGCGCCAGCAGCCAAGATTCCGGGGGCTTCTACGAGCAGTACTTC.

This clone was found a few times. J is TRBJ2-2 and V is TRBV5-8; 9 bases align to TRBD1. This CDR3 spans 16 amino acids. Germline V lookup: CDR1 SGHTS, CDR2 YDEGEE. Germline trimming cut 0 bases from V and 6 bases from J; bases unmatched to any gene: 6. This CDR3 reads CASSLEDRGESGELFF. The DNA of the CDR3 is TGTGCCAGCAGCTTGGAGGACAGGGGAGAGTCCGGGGAGCTGTTTTTT.

The V call is TRBV13, the J call TRBJ2-3; 8 nucleotides agree with TRBD1. CDR1 and CDR2 from the germline V gene are PRHDT and FYEKMQ (reference sequence). The CDR3 is 15 residues long. Losses at the gene ends were 6 bases for V and 0 bases for J; bases not matched to a gene: 5. The CDR3 loop is CASSQTGASTDTQYF. The CDR3 nucleotides are TGTGCCAGCAGTCAGACAGGGGCGAGCACAGATACGCAGTATTTT. Full variable domain (remainder filled in from reference TRBV13 and TRBJ2-3): AAGVIQSPRHLIKEKRETATLKCYPIPRHDTVYWYQQGPGQDPQFLISFYEKMQSDKGSIPDRFSAQQFSDYHSELNMSSLELGDSALYFCASSQTGASTDTQYFGPGTRLTVL.

This chain uses TRBV6-5 with TRBJ1-2; weak D call: TRBD1 (6 bases). The V end was cut by 2 bases, the J end by 4 bases, with 14 bases between. Germline V gene data show CDR1 as MNHEY and CDR2 as SVGAGI. The CDR3 has 15 amino acids. CDR3 loop: CASSYANGGPYGYTF. CDR3 sequence (DNA): TGTGCCAGCAGTTACGCTAATGGGGGCCCCTATGGCTACACCTTC.

The chain joins TRBV30 to TRBJ2-7; no firm D call. CDR3 length: 13 amino acids. Trimming removed 0 bases at V and 6 bases at J, with 12 bases between. Germline CDR1 and CDR2: GTSNPN and SVGIG (reference sequence). The CDR3 nucleotides are TGTGCCTGGAGTGTACTCCCCCTTCGCGAGCAGTACTTC. Residues: CAWSVLPLREQYF.

The rearrangement uses TRBV27 and TRBJ1-5; 9 nucleotides line up with TRBD1. The CDR3 sequence is 15 residues long. CDR1 and CDR2 (germline): MNHEY, SMNVEV (reference sequence). V was pared by 6 bases and J by 3 bases, with 6 bases of the junction left unmatched. The DNA of the CDR3 is TGTGCCAGCAGCCCCGGACAGGGGTTCAATCAGCCCCAGCATTTT. Amino acid sequence: CASSPGQGFNQPQHF.

This chain connects TRBV27 to TRBJ2-1; TRBD1 matches at 9 bases. This CDR3 has 14 residues. With 10 bases clipped from V and 3 bases from J, the junction kept 7 bases outside the gene matches. Looked up from germline, CDR1 is MNHEY and CDR2 is SMNVEV (reference sequence). CDR3: CATEPGQGYNEQFF. The DNA of the CDR3 is TGTGCCACCGAACCGGGACAGGGCTACAATGAGCAGTTCTTC.

V usage is TRBV7-8 and J usage is TRBJ1-4; TRBD1 matches 8 bases. V shed 2 bases, J shed 7 bases, and the junction held 15 bases outside the gene matches. This CDR3 is built from 18 residues. Germline CDR1 reads SGHVS; CDR2 reads FQNEAQ. The chain's CDR3 is CASSLLPPGTGQFEKLFF. In DNA form, the CDR3 reads TGTGCCAGCAGCTTACTGCCCCCCGGGACAGGACAATTTGAAAAACTGTTTTTT. Full variable domain (outside the CDR3, taken from reference TRBV7-8 and TRBJ1-4): GAGVSQSPRYKVAKRGQDVALRCDPISGHVSLFWYQQALGQGPEFLTYFQNEAQLDKSGLPSDRFFAERPEGSVSTLKIQRTQQEDSAVYLCASSLLPPGTGQFEKLFFGSGTQLSVL.

The chain couples TRBV29-1 to TRBJ2-3; 11 bases fit TRBD2. This CDR3 is 17 amino acids long. J gave up 3 bases and V 7 bases, and 15 bases lay outside the gene matches. Germline loops: CDR1 SQVTM, CDR2 ANQGSEA. CDR3 residues: CSASGVSGGDGTDTQYF. The CDR3 DNA follows: TGCAGCGCGAGCGGGGTTAGCGGGGGGGATGGGACAGATACGCAGTATTTT.

This chain joins TRBV6-1 and TRBJ1-1; the D gene is possibly TRBD1 (6 bases). V shed 3 bases and J shed 1 base, with 6 bases lying between them. Germline V lookup: CDR1 MNHNS, CDR2 SASEGT. The CDR3 is made up of 13 amino acids. The CDR3 reads CASSDRGNTEAFF. The CDR3 coding sequence is TGTGCCAGCAGTGACAGGGGGAACACTGAAGCTTTCTTT.

J is TRBJ1-5 and V is TRBV9; 7 bases map to TRBD1. Germline values: CDR1 SGDLS, CDR2 YYNGEE. The CDR3 covers 15 residues. V lost 4 bases and J lost 5; bases outside the gene matches: 9. DNA of the CDR3: TGTGCCAGCAGCCCCTCGGACAGGTGGGATCAGCCCCAGCATTTT. Residues: CASSPSDRWDQPQHF.

V and J are TRBV6-5 and TRBJ2-7; D perhaps matches TRBD1 (5 bases). Germline V gene data show CDR1 as MNHEY and CDR2 as SVGAGI. The CDR3 sequence is 12 residues long. V lost 5 bases to trimming and J lost 6 bases, with 11 bases between them. CDR3 protein: CASSLTGGEQYF. Written as DNA, the CDR3 is TGTGCCAGCAGTCTCACAGGTGGCGAGCAGTACTTC.

The gene calls are TRBV10-2 and TRBJ2-6; D possibly corresponds to TRBD1 (6 bases). V dropped 8 bases and J dropped 3 bases, with 20 bases sitting between them. In germline, CDR1 is WSHSY, CDR2 SAAADI. The CDR3 sequence is 17 residues long. CDR3 in DNA: TGCGCCAGCGACCAGGGGCAGGGCGTGCTTGGGGCCAACGTCCTGACTTTC. Translating it yields CASDQGQGVLGANVLTF.

The J gene is TRBJ1-1, the V gene TRBV5-1; possible D gene TRBD1, 5 bases. CDR3 length equals 15 residues. V shed 0 bases and J shed 4 bases, with 13 bases lying between them. Germline CDR1 SGHRS, CDR2 YFSETQ. The CDR3 sequence is CASSLALIGATEAFF. In DNA form, the CDR3 reads TGCGCCAGCAGCTTGGCTTTAATCGGGGCCACTGAAGCTTTCTTT.

This clone was seen just once. The rearrangement joins TRBV27 to TRBJ2-1; D perhaps matches TRBD2 (5 bases). Germline CDR1 MNHEY, CDR2 SMNVEV (reference sequence). The germline V and J ends were trimmed by 2 bases and 2 bases, with 16 bases remaining between them. The CDR3 runs to 17 residues. CDR3 nucleotide sequence: TGTGCCAGCAGTTTAGCGGCCCTAAGCGGACCCTACAATGAGCAGTTCTTC. Translating gives CASSLAALSGPYNEQFF.

The J gene is TRBJ1-6, the V gene TRBV28, with a tentative D call TRBD1 (5 bases). Trimming left V 6 bases short and J 4 bases short, with 13 bases between. Germline values: CDR1 MDHEN, CDR2 SYDVKM. This CDR3 has 15 amino acids. For the CDR3, the DNA is TGTGCCAGCAGATTTCTGGGGGGGTATAATTCACCCCTCCACTTT. Its protein product is CASRFLGGYNSPLHF.

This clone showed up just a few times. This chain joins TRBV4-1 and TRBJ1-4; the match to TRBD1 covers 8 bases. From germline, CDR1 is MGHRA and CDR2 YSYEKL. The CDR3 sequence is 14 residues long. The ends lost 6 bases at V and 8 bases at J; junction bases unmatched: 8. CDR3 DNA: TGCGCCAGCAGGGCCGCGACAGGGGTCGAAAAACTGTTTTTT. Translated, it gives CASRAATGVEKLFF.

This clone is a singleton in its sample. The chain has TRBV6-5 and TRBJ1-1; no clear D. Germline values: CDR1 MNHEY, CDR2 SVGAGI. The CDR3 loop spans 13 amino acids. V dropped 6 bases and J dropped 6 bases, with 14 bases sitting between them. This chain's CDR3 is CASSDHEGAEAFF. The DNA of the CDR3 is TGTGCCAGCAGCGACCATGAGGGAGCTGAAGCTTTCTTT.

About this clone: Distinct nucleotide sequences in the sample also encode this CDR3. This rearrangement joins TRBV6-5 to TRBJ2-3; D uncertain. CDR3 length: 13 amino acids. CDR1 is MNHEY and CDR2 is SVGAGI in the germline V gene. V was trimmed by 0 bases and J by 3 bases, leaving 4 bases between them. This chain's CDR3 is CASSYSGTDTQYF. The CDR3 nucleotides are TGTGCCAGCAGTTACTCCGGGACAGATACGCAGTATTTT.

The J gene is TRBJ2-7, the V gene TRBV9, with 8 bases that match TRBD1. The CDR3 is made up of 15 amino acids. V lost 3 bases to trimming and J lost 1 base; unmatched junction nucleotides: 6. CDR1 and CDR2 from the germline V gene are SGDLS and YYNGEE. CDR3 in amino acids: CASSAGGADSYEQYF. The DNA for the CDR3 is TGTGCCAGCAGCGCAGGGGGCGCGGATTCCTACGAGCAGTACTTC.

The rearrangement joins TRBV5-6 to TRBJ2-7; 7 bases match TRBD1. The germline CDR1 and CDR2 sequences are SGHDT and YYEEEE. This CDR3 is 13 amino acids long. V trimming: 5 bases; J trimming: 3 bases; junction bases outside the gene matches: 5. The CDR3 spells CASRPTGNYEQYF. CDR3 nucleotide sequence: TGTGCCAGCAGGCCGACAGGGAACTACGAGCAGTACTTC.

CDR3 protein: CASSAALGTAYGYTF. CDR3 DNA sequence: TGTGCCAGCAGCGCCGCACTGGGGACAGCCTATGGCTACACCTTC. The J gene is TRBJ1-2, the V gene TRBV7-2; 7 nucleotides agree with TRBD1. The CDR3 runs to 15 residues. With 5 bases clipped from V and 4 bases from J, the junction kept 10 bases outside the gene matches. Germline V lookup: CDR1 SGHTA, CDR2 FQGNSA.

The chain has TRBV7-9 and TRBJ2-2; TRBD1 or TRBD2 may be the D gene (5 bases each). The CDR3 is made up of 12 amino acids. Germline V gene lookup returns CDR1 SEHNR and CDR2 FQNEAQ (reference sequence). The ends were cut back, 10 bases at V and 7 bases at J, with 13 bases in the middle. The CDR3 loop is CATTPGGGELFF. The DNA of the CDR3 is TGTGCCACCACCCCTGGGGGCGGGGAGCTGTTTTTT.